The 21 T cell receptor beta chains below were found in one sample sequenced in a study of early T cells in non-severe SARS-CoV-2 infection. TCRdb processed the 5' RACE reads anew with MiXCR; each CDR3 protein has one entry. In the table there are roughly 100,000 distinct CDR3 sequences, around 13% of which are singletons. Sequencing used whole blood. The source is an adult who was a healthcare worker with PCR-confirmed SARS-CoV-2 infection or an uninfected control (not recorded which).

This clonotype showed up many times. The chain carries TRBV29-1 and TRBJ1-2; 9 bases align to TRBD1. The CDR3 has 13 residues. The germline gives CDR1 SQVTM, CDR2 ANQGSEA. The V gene end was trimmed by 6 bases and the J gene end by 4 bases; junction bases not matched to a gene: 6. The DNA for the CDR3 is TGCAGCGTGCCACAGGGGGCAGGCTATGGCTACACCTTC. Protein: CSVPQGAGYGYTF.

This clonotype was observed at least ten times. The rearrangement uses TRBV21-1 and TRBJ2-7; no DNA check was done on the table's D call, TRBD1. TRBV21-1 is termed a pseudogene. The CDR3 is made up of 13 amino acids. This chain's CDR3 is CASSKGPTYEQYF. The CDR3 region has the DNA TGTGCCAGCAGCAAGGGACCCACCTACGAGCAGTACTTC.

This clonotype was seen repeatedly, ten times or more. The V call is TRBV12-3 or TRBV12-4, the J call TRBJ2-3; D is ambiguous. Trimming took 1 base from V and 6 from J, leaving 8 bases between them. CDR3 length equals 13 residues. The CDR3, as DNA: TGTGCCAGCAGTTTAGGTCTCGGGGATACGCAGTATTTT. Translated: CASSLGLGDTQYF.

The gene calls are TRBV15 and TRBJ1-1; a weak D match, TRBD1 (5 bases). The CDR3 extends over 13 amino acids. Trimming shortened V by 7 bases and J by 7 bases, and 16 bases separated the two germline ends. CDR1 is LNHNV, CDR2 YYDKDF, per germline (reference sequence). The CDR3, as DNA: TGTGCCACCACGGGGGGGACGAGTCTTGAAGCTTTCTTT. Amino acid sequence: CATTGGTSLEAFF.

CDR3 region: CSALLVGNSYNEQFF. DNA of the CDR3: TGCAGTGCCCTTCTAGTGGGAAACTCCTACAATGAGCAGTTCTTC. The V gene is TRBV20-1, the J gene TRBJ2-1; no firm D call. The CDR3 consists of 15 residues. CDR1 DFQATT and CDR2 SNEGSKA come from the germline V gene (reference sequence). V was cut by 6 bases and J by 0 bases, with 15 bases left in between.

This clonotype was recorded a few times. V and J are TRBV5-1 and TRBJ2-7; 9 bases align to TRBD2. V was pared by 0 bases and J by 5 bases, with 3 bases of the junction left unmatched. CDR3 length: 14 residues. Germline lookup yields CDR1 SGHRS and CDR2 YFSETQ. CDR3: CASSLVAGAHEQYF. The CDR3 region has the DNA TGCGCCAGCAGCTTGGTAGCGGGAGCCCACGAGCAGTACTTC.

This clonotype has at least ten counts. The V and J genes are TRBV7-9 and TRBJ2-7; no reliable D call. Trimming took off 8 bases at V and 0 bases at J, with 14 bases between the two ends. Looked up from germline, CDR1 is SEHNR and CDR2 is FQNEAQ (reference sequence). The CDR3 sequence is 14 residues long. DNA of the CDR3: TGTGCCAGCCTTAAAGAGGCGAGCTCCTACGAGCAGTACTTC. This gives the protein CASLKEASSYEQYF.

This clonotype was seen more than once but under ten times. The chain uses TRBV5-1 and TRBJ2-5; 11 nucleotides match TRBD2. Germline V lookup: CDR1 SGHRS, CDR2 YFSETQ. The CDR3 totals 20 residues. V dropped 0 bases and J dropped 0; count of bases not matched to a gene: 13. The CDR3 sequence: CASSLGTTGLADLYQETQYF. CDR3 coding DNA: TGCGCCAGCAGCTTGGGCACAACGGGACTAGCGGACCTCTACCAAGAGACCCAGTACTTC.

There are a few counts of this clonotype. The chain recombines TRBV28 with TRBJ2-3; 10 bases line up with TRBD2. Germline CDR1 reads MDHEN; CDR2 reads SYDVKM. The CDR3 extends over 16 amino acids. With 2 bases clipped from V and 5 bases from J, the junction kept 7 bases outside the gene matches. CDR3: CASSLTSGRAKDTQYF. CDR3 DNA sequence: TGTGCCAGCAGTTTAACCAGCGGGAGGGCCAAAGATACGCAGTATTTT.

This clonotype occurred many times. V and J are TRBV7-9 and TRBJ2-3, with no clear D. The CDR3 length is 13 residues. The V and J ends lost 3 bases and 3 bases respectively, with 7 bases between them. The germline gives CDR1 SEHNR, CDR2 FQNEAQ (reference sequence). CDR3 protein: CASSFSGTDTQYF. CDR3 DNA: TGTGCCAGCAGCTTTTCCGGAACAGATACGCAGTATTTT.

A few counts support this clonotype. The V gene is TRBV27, the J gene TRBJ2-3, with a weak D call TRBD1 (6 bases). The V gene lost 5 bases and the J gene lost 2 bases, with 14 bases spanning the gap. The CDR3 has 15 residues. Germline-derived CDR1 and CDR2 are MNHEY and SMNVEV (reference sequence). The CDR3 protein is CASSPQGYPTDTQYF. The CDR3 coding sequence is TGTGCCAGCAGTCCACAGGGTTATCCCACAGATACGCAGTATTTT.

This chain joins TRBV6-5 and TRBJ1-2; 7 bases agree with TRBD1. The junction had 5 bases not matched to a gene; V was cut back by 5 bases and J by 5 bases. There are 13 residues in the CDR3. Germline V lookup: CDR1 MNHEY, CDR2 SVGAGI. The CDR3 region is CASSGDSVYGYTF. CDR3 in DNA: TGTGCCAGCAGTGGGGACAGTGTTTATGGCTACACCTTC.

The chain joins TRBV9 to TRBJ1-6; no clear D gene. CDR3 length: 17 residues. Between the trimmed V and J ends, which lost 0 bases and 7 bases, there was a span of 17 bases. Germline V gene lookup returns CDR1 SGDLS and CDR2 YYNGEE. CDR3 amino acids: CASSVEGGPLPNSPLHF. The CDR3 DNA reads as TGTGCCAGCAGCGTAGAGGGAGGCCCTCTCCCGAATTCACCCCTCCACTTT.

In this sample, this clonotype turned up a few times. This chain connects TRBV5-4 to TRBJ2-1; TRBD2 agrees at 7 bases. V dropped 1 base and J dropped 7; count of bases not matched to a gene: 8. The CDR3 is made up of 15 amino acids. CDR1 SGHNT and CDR2 YYREEE come from the germline V gene (reference sequence). The CDR3 is CASSLMRGSENEQFF. The CDR3 DNA is TGTGCCAGCAGCTTGATGCGGGGGTCCGAGAATGAGCAGTTCTTC. The full variable domain, with the rest looked up from reference TRBV5-4 and TRBJ2-1, is ETGVTQSPTHLIKTRGQQVTLRCSSQSGHNTVSWYQQALGQGPQFIFQYYREEENGRGNFPPRFSGLQFPNYSSELNVNALELDDSALYLCASSLMRGSENEQFFGPGTRLTVL.

On this clonotype: At one end, the junction sequence differs from germline, possibly due to a read error. The gene calls are TRBV9 and TRBJ2-3; no definite D call. This CDR3 spans 14 amino acids. CDR1 and CDR2 from the germline V gene are SGDLS and YYNGEE. CDR3 in DNA: TGTGCCAGCAGCGTATCCCACGATCCAGATACGCAGTGTTTT. This gives the protein CASSVSHDPDTQCF.

The rearrangement uses TRBV14 and TRBJ2-1; 10 positions match TRBD1. CDR1 and CDR2 (germline): SGHDN, FVKESK. The V and J ends lost 4 bases and 8 bases, in that order; junction bases with no gene match: 2. This CDR3 is 13 amino acids long. The DNA for the CDR3 is TGTGCCAGCAGCCCGACAGGGGGCCATGAGCAGTTCTTC. Translating gives CASSPTGGHEQFF.

This rearrangement joins TRBV29-1 to TRBJ1-2; TRBD1 matches 7 bases. There are 13 residues in the CDR3. The J segment lost 8 bases and the V segment lost 6 bases, leaving 12 bases of the junction unmatched. CDR1 and CDR2 from the germline V gene are SQVTM and ANQGSEA. As DNA, the CDR3 is TGCAGCGTCCAGGAACAGGGGAGGGAGGGCTACACCTTC. This gives the protein CSVQEQGREGYTF.

The gene calls are TRBV7-9 and TRBJ1-2; D gene ambiguous. Trimming removed 3 bases at V and 4 bases at J, with 24 bases between. This CDR3 region has 18 residues. The germline V gene has CDR1 SEHNR and CDR2 FQNEAQ (reference sequence). CDR3 loop: CASSLKFEETAESYGYTF. Here the CDR3 DNA reads TGTGCCAGCAGCTTGAAATTTGAGGAAACTGCCGAATCCTATGGCTACACCTTC.

There are many counts of this clonotype. This chain uses TRBV5-1 with TRBJ1-2; D remains ambiguous. Per the germline V gene, CDR1 is SGHRS and CDR2 is YFSETQ. With 1 base removed from V and 2 bases from J, the gap between germline ends came to 6 bases. The CDR3 contains 13 residues. The CDR3 sequence is CASSLTENYGYTF. The CDR3 region has the DNA TGCGCCAGCAGCTTGACAGAAAACTATGGCTACACCTTC.

The chain employs TRBV6-2 or TRBV6-3 and TRBJ2-7; TRBD1 might be the D (5 bases). The closer fit of TRBJ2-1 to the DNA end suggests the J call may be wrong. Germline CDR1 MNHEY, CDR2 SVGEGT. There are 11 residues in the CDR3. CDR3: CASSYGAEQFF. The CDR3 DNA follows: TGTGCCAGCAGTTACGGGGCTGAGCAGTTCTTC.

This clonotype showed up just a few times. This sequence joins TRBV15 and TRBJ2-3; D is perhaps TRBD1 (5 bases). The CDR3 runs to 13 residues. The germline V and J ends were trimmed by 3 bases and 3 bases, with 7 bases remaining between them. The germline V gene encodes CDR1 LNHNV and CDR2 YYDKDF (reference sequence). The CDR3 loop is CATSRRTTDTQYF. The CDR3 nucleotides read TGTGCCACCAGCAGGAGGACAACAGATACGCAGTATTTT.